These T cell receptor beta chains were read from a single sample in a study of blood T cell repertoires in COVID-19. Only in-frame clones appear in the TCRdb table, and some are missing; sequencing was by immunoSEQ multiplex PCR. The sample records 55,000 to 80,000 clones, around 88% being singletons. The sequencing sample was made of peripheral blood. The receptors shown here come from a human donor in a cohort sampled during active COVID-19. CDR3s include the opening cysteine and the closing phenylalanine or tryptophan. Each record gives: J gene, V gene, CDR3 protein.

TRBJ1-6,TRBV4-1,CASSMTWGLNSPLHF
TRBJ1-1,TRBV7-3,CASSTGQGWSTEAFF
TRBJ2-2,TRBV9,CASSTNTGELFF
TRBJ2-4,TRBV7-2,CASTFTGSNIQYF
TRBJ2-1,TRBV2,CASSEELAGVYNEQFF
TRBJ2-7,TRBV5-1,CASSTEAGGPYEQYF
TRBJ2-3,TRBV11-3,CASSLGPSTDTQYF
TRBJ2-4,TRBV19,CASSIPVAKNIQYF
TRBJ2-5,TRBV2,CASRGDQETQYF
TRBJ1-2,TRBV6-5,CASSYTTGGYGYTF
TRBJ1-2,TRBV9,CASRAQGGYTF
TRBJ1-1,TRBV10-3,CAISDPGRGLNTEAFF
TRBJ2-7,TRBV7-2,CASSRTSGPTSYEQYF
TRBJ1-1,TRBV6-6,CASSRTGRNTEAFF
TRBJ2-5,TRBV11-2,CASSLDQYSRETQYF
TRBJ1-2,TRBV5-1,CASNPGQEGYGYTF
TRBJ1-3,TRBV2,CASSRGSTGNTIYF
TRBJ2-1,TRBV11-3,CASSTGVGNEQFF
TRBJ2-2,TRBV5-1,CASSFRGSGTGELFF
TRBJ2-1,TRBV5-1,CASSLVLANEQFF
TRBJ1-1,TRBV5-1,CASSFGQSLGAFF
TRBJ1-3,TRBV7-9,CASIRDSILITSGNTIYF
TRBJ2-5,TRBV9,CASSVRGGRETQYF
TRBJ2-1,TRBV5-6,CASSSLVQRGGRSYNEQFF
TRBJ2-1,TRBV10-3,CAILAGAISYNEQFF
TRBJ2-7,TRBV5-3,CARSLGLVKYEQYF
TRBJ1-2,TRBV20-1,CSASNALGGAQYGYTF
TRBJ2-1,TRBV4-1,CASSLGPRGYNEQFF
TRBJ1-2,TRBV5-1,CASSLGPGQGNQIYGYTF
TRBJ2-2,TRBV5-1,CASSIRGTGELFF
TRBJ2-7,TRBV12-3/TRBV12-4,CASSSSGEQYF
TRBJ2-6,TRBV6-6,CASSKMTGLGANVLTF
TRBJ1-5,TRBV30,CAWSVQENQPQHF
TRBJ1-1,TRBV2,CASSKGQGDTEAFF
TRBJ1-4,TRBV15,CATSREGRGKLFF
TRBJ2-1,TRBV29-1,CSVLEGANNEQFF
TRBJ1-2,TRBV20-1,CSASIGRGYGYTF
TRBJ1-5,TRBV30,CAWSAENSNQPQHF
TRBJ2-1,TRBV15,CATSTGLAGGHNEQFF
TRBJ1-6,TRBV4-2,CASSQGTGGWNSPLHF
TRBJ2-2,TRBV6-5,CASRTSGANTGELFF
TRBJ1-4,TRBV7-8,CASSFVGGEKLFF
TRBJ2-3,TRBV20-1,CSASAQRDSDTQYF
TRBJ2-2,TRBV7-9,CASSFGQNTGELFF
TRBJ1-2,TRBV6-5,CASGFSNINYGYTF
TRBJ2-2,TRBV19,CASRAGGVANTGELFF